One and the same sample provided the 23 T cell receptor beta chains below, sequenced in a study of patients and donors after allogeneic stem cell transplantation. TCRdb called the RT-PCR reads again in MiXCR, with one record for every CDR3 protein. Of 400,000 to 450,000 distinct CDR3 sequences in the sample, roughly 17% are singletons; the top ten hold just over 7%. Specimen: blood, either unsorted or a sorted T cell fraction (not recorded which). The source is a human donor who was either an allogeneic HSCT recipient or a stem cell or donor lymphocyte infusion donor (not recorded which). It is not recorded whose cells these are; they may come from a transplant donor.

The V call is TRBV11-2, the J call TRBJ2-7; D possibly corresponds to TRBD2 (6 bases). The CDR3 consists of 14 residues. Germline CDR1 is SGHAT and CDR2 is FQNNGV. The V end was cut by 2 bases, the J end by 3 bases, with 11 bases between. The CDR3, as DNA: TGTGCCAGCAGCTTAAATCCGGGGGTCTACGAGCAGTACTTC. Its translation is CASSLNPGVYEQYF.

This clonotype has more than one count but fewer than ten. V usage is TRBV29-1 and J usage is TRBJ2-7; 16 bases align to TRBD2. CDR1 is SQVTM and CDR2 is ANQGSEA in the germline V gene. The CDR3 is 16 amino acids. V lost 5 bases, J lost 6 bases, and 10 bases stayed unmatched. DNA for the CDR3: TGCAGCGTTCCGGGACTAGCGGGAGGGGGGTTCGGCGAGCAGTACTTC. Protein sequence: CSVPGLAGGGFGEQYF.

V and J are TRBV19 and TRBJ2-7; 8 bases are a match to TRBD2. V lost 3 bases to trimming and J lost 3 bases; unmatched junction nucleotides: 10. Germline V gene data show CDR1 as LNHDA and CDR2 as SQIVND (reference sequence). This CDR3 has 16 amino acids. The CDR3 loop reads CASSMRTSSLFYEQYF. Here the CDR3 DNA reads TGTGCCAGTAGTATGAGGACTAGCAGCCTATTCTACGAGCAGTACTTC. Full variable domain (missing parts from reference TRBV19 and TRBJ2-7): DGGITQSPKYLFRKEGQNVTLSCEQNLNHDAMYWYRQDPGQGLRLIYYSQIVNDFQKGDIAEGYSVSREKKESFPLTVTSAQKNPTAFYLCASSMRTSSLFYEQYFGPGTRLTVT.

This clonotype has just a few counts. The rearrangement links TRBV7-9 to TRBJ2-7, with 7 bases fitting TRBD1. Germline trimming cut 6 bases from V and 2 bases from J; bases unmatched to any gene: 7. The CDR3 contains 14 residues. In germline, CDR1 is SEHNR, CDR2 FQNEAQ (reference sequence). The CDR3 loop reads CASSRTGKAYEQYF. CDR3 DNA: TGTGCCAGCAGTCGGACAGGAAAAGCCTACGAGCAGTACTTC.

In this sample, this clonotype turned up a few times. The chain employs TRBV28 and TRBJ2-7; 10 bases line up with TRBD1. Germline trimming cut 5 bases from V and 4 bases from J; bases unmatched to any gene: 8. CDR3 length: 15 residues. Germline V CDR1 and CDR2: MDHEN, SYDVKM. The CDR3 loop reads CASSLPGTGEYEQYF. In DNA, the CDR3 is TGTGCCAGCAGTCTCCCCGGGACAGGGGAATACGAGCAGTACTTC.

V gene TRBV12-3 or TRBV12-4 combines with J gene TRBJ1-2; tentatively, D is TRBD1 (5 bases). The CDR3 has 13 residues. Trimming left V 4 bases short and J 7 bases short, with 13 bases between. CDR3 sequence: CASSSQGFGGYTF. In DNA, the CDR3 is TGTGCCAGCAGTTCCCAGGGATTTGGTGGCTACACCTTC.

This clonotype was counted a few times. The chain couples TRBV11-2 to TRBJ2-7; D remains unclear. The V gene's germline CDR1 is SGHAT and CDR2 FQNNGV. V was trimmed by 5 bases and J by 6 bases, leaving 11 bases between them. The CDR3 runs to 12 residues. DNA of the CDR3: TGTGCCAGCAGCGTCGGGCGGAGCGAGCAGTACTTC. This codes for CASSVGRSEQYF.

This clonotype was counted at least ten times. J is TRBJ1-1 and V is TRBV5-1, with D perhaps TRBD1 (5 bases). CDR1 is SGHRS, CDR2 YFSETQ, per germline. The CDR3 runs to 14 residues. V dropped 4 bases and J dropped 4 bases, with 14 bases sitting between them. The CDR3: CASSRVPQGTEAFF. In DNA, the CDR3 is TGCGCCAGCAGCCGGGTGCCTCAGGGCACTGAAGCTTTCTTT.

V is TRBV7-9 and J is TRBJ1-1; possible D gene TRBD1, 5 bases. The CDR3 length is 16 residues. CDR1 is SEHNR, CDR2 FQNEAQ, per germline (reference sequence). Deletions cut 7 bases from V and 4 bases from J, with 22 bases between. The CDR3, as DNA: TGTGCCAGCAAAAGGGTGAGGGGCCTTATGGGCACTGAAGCTTTCTTT. Translation: CASKRVRGLMGTEAFF.

This CDR3 is CASNPAGDSYNEQFF. CDR3 bases: TGTGCCAGCAATCCCGCGGGAGACAGCTACAATGAGCAGTTCTTC. The V gene is TRBV27, the J gene TRBJ2-1; 7 bases fit TRBD2. The CDR3 is 15 amino acids. Germline V gene data show CDR1 as MNHEY and CDR2 as SMNVEV (reference sequence). The trim removed 7 bases at V and 3 bases at J, leaving 9 bases unmatched.

This clonotype was counted between two and nine times. The chain combines TRBV7-8 with TRBJ2-2; the match to TRBD2 covers 11 bases. The CDR3 totals 18 residues. CDR1 is SGHVS and CDR2 is FQNEAQ in the germline V gene. After removal of 1 base from V and 2 bases from J, the junction contained 6 bases not matched to a gene. The CDR3 loop reads CASSLEGGLAVNTGELFF. The CDR3, as DNA: TGTGCCAGCAGCTTAGAGGGGGGACTAGCGGTAAACACCGGGGAGCTGTTTTTT. Full variable domain (remainder filled in from reference TRBV7-8 and TRBJ2-2): GAGVSQSPRYKVAKRGQDVALRCDPISGHVSLFWYQQALGQGPEFLTYFQNEAQLDKSGLPSDRFFAERPEGSVSTLKIQRTQQEDSAVYLCASSLEGGLAVNTGELFFGEGSRLTVL.

The sample holds many counts of this clonotype. This rearrangement joins TRBV7-8 to TRBJ2-7; D is uncertain. With 6 bases removed from V and 0 bases from J, the gap between germline ends came to 18 bases. The CDR3 runs 16 residues. Germline CDR1 and CDR2: SGHVS and FQNEAQ. In DNA form, the CDR3 reads TGTGCCAGCAGACCTAGACGCGGCTTCAGCTCCTACGAGCAGTACTTC. The encoded protein is CASRPRRGFSSYEQYF.

This clonotype was counted at least ten times. The rearrangement uses TRBV20-1 and TRBJ2-1, with 11 nucleotides matching TRBD2. V was clipped by 0 bases and J by 8 bases; unmatched bases: 9. Looked up from germline, CDR1 is DFQATT and CDR2 is SNEGSKA (reference sequence). CDR3 length equals 16 residues. CDR3: CSARDSRLAGRDEQFF. The CDR3, as DNA: TGCAGTGCTAGAGATTCGAGACTAGCGGGGCGGGATGAGCAGTTCTTC.

This clonotype occurred a few times. This sequence joins TRBV24-1 and TRBJ2-5; no firm D call. The V end lost 5 bases, the J end lost 3 bases, and 9 bases lay between the germline ends. Germline CDR1 reads KGHDR; CDR2 reads SFDVKD. This CDR3 has 13 residues. CDR3 amino acids: CATSAGHKETQYF. The CDR3 nucleotides are TGTGCCACCAGTGCGGGCCACAAAGAGACCCAGTACTTC.

The CDR3 region is CASSRSSGEIYNEQFF. The CDR3 DNA reads as TGTGCCAGCAGTCGGTCTAGCGGGGAGATCTACAATGAGCAGTTCTTC. The chain uses TRBV21-1 and TRBJ2-1; TRBD2, the table's D call, lacks a check against the DNA. TRBV21-1 is shown as a pseudogene. The CDR3 has 16 residues.

This clonotype has more than one count but fewer than ten. V gene TRBV12-3 or TRBV12-4 combines with J gene TRBJ2-2; 10 bases match TRBD2. The length of the CDR3 is 15 residues. With 5 bases clipped from V and 7 bases from J, the junction kept 7 bases outside the gene matches. The CDR3 coding sequence is TGTGCCAGCAGTGCCGGGACTAGCGTTGGCGGGGAGCTGTTTTTT. It codes for CASSAGTSVGGELFF.

V gene TRBV20-1 combines with J gene TRBJ1-1; tentative D call: TRBD1 (6 bases). The CDR3 loop spans 13 amino acids. V was cut by 3 bases and J by 5 bases, with 13 bases left in between. Germline V gene sequence: CDR1 DFQATT, CDR2 SNEGSKA (reference sequence). In nucleotides, the CDR3 is TGCAGTGCTAGCTCTGGCCAGGGGACTGAAGCTTTCTTT. This codes for CSASSGQGTEAFF.

For this clonotype: A read error may produce the germline difference seen at one junction end. The chain couples TRBV6-2 or TRBV6-3 to TRBJ2-7; a possible D gene is TRBD1 (5 bases). Germline V gene sequence: CDR1 MNHEY, CDR2 SVGEGT. The length of the CDR3 is 15 residues. CDR3 nucleotides: TGTGCCAGCAGTACACTGGACACAAGCTCCTACGAGCGGTACTTC. Residues: CASSTLDTSSYERYF.

The chain is built from TRBV29-1 and TRBJ1-1; no clear D gene. Per the germline V gene, CDR1 is SQVTM and CDR2 is ANQGSEA. The CDR3 contains 13 residues. The V end lost 1 base, the J end lost 1 base, and 7 bases lay between the germline ends. The CDR3 protein is CSVEAGPNTEAFF. CDR3 DNA sequence: TGCAGCGTTGAAGCTGGGCCGAACACTGAAGCTTTCTTT.

This clonotype was detected many times. The V call is TRBV21-1, the J call TRBJ2-2. TRBV21-1 is a listed pseudogene. The CDR3 contains 14 residues. The CDR3 region is CASSKGGYTGELFF. The CDR3 nucleotides are TGTGCCAGCAGCAAAGGGGGATACACCGGGGAGCTGTTTTTT.

This clonotype was seen a handful of times. For the CDR3, the DNA is TGTGCCAGCGCGGGACAGGGGATCCTTGTTGCCAAAAACATTCAGTACTTC. Translating it yields CASAGQGILVAKNIQYF. The genes are TRBV7-2 and TRBJ2-4, with 10 nucleotides matching TRBD1. In germline, CDR1 is SGHTA, CDR2 FQGNSA. The CDR3 totals 17 residues. V shed 8 bases and J 1 base; nucleotides not matched to a gene: 11.

The V gene is TRBV7-9, the J gene TRBJ2-2; possibly TRBD1 or TRBD2 for D (5 bases each). Between the trimmed V and J ends, which lost 6 bases and 2 bases, there was a span of 16 bases. The CDR3 extends over 16 amino acids. Germline V CDR1 and CDR2: SEHNR, FQNEAQ (reference sequence). The CDR3 protein is CASSYLAGRNTGELFF. CDR3 DNA: TGTGCCAGCAGTTACTTAGCAGGGAGAAACACCGGGGAGCTGTTTTTT.

This clonotype was detected many times. The rearrangement links TRBV10-3 to TRBJ2-2; D remains unclear. The CDR3 is made up of 12 amino acids. The germline V gene encodes CDR1 ENHRY and CDR2 SYGVKD. Trimming cost V 5 bases and J 4 bases, with 5 bases left between them. Written as DNA, the CDR3 is TGTGCCATCAGTACAGCCACCGGGGAGCTGTTTTTT. It specifies CAISTATGELFF.